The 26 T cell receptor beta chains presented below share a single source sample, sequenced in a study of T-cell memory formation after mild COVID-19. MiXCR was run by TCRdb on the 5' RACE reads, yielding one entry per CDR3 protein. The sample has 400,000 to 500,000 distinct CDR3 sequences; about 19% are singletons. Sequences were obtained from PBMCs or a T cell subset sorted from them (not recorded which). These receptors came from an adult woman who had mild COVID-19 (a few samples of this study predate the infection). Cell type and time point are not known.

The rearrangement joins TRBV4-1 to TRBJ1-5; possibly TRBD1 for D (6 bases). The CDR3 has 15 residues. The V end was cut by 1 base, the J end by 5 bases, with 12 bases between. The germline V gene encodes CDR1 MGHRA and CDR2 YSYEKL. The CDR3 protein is CASSQAGRGDQPQHF. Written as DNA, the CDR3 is TGCGCCAGCAGCCAAGCGGGGAGGGGGGATCAGCCCCAGCATTTT.

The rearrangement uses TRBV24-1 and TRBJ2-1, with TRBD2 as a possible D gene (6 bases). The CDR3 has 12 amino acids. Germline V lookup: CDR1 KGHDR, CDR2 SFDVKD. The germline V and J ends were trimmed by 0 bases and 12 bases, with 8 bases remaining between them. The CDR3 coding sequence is TGTGCCACCAGTGATTTGCGGGGAGGGCAGTTCTTC. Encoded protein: CATSDLRGGQFF.

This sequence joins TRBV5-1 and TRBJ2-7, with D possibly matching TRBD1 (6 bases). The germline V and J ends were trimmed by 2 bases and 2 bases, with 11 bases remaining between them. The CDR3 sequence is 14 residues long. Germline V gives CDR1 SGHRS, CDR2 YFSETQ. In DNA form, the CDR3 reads TGCGCCAGCAGCTTCCACAGGGAAACCTACGAGCAGTACTTC. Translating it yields CASSFHRETYEQYF. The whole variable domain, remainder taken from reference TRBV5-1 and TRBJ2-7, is KAGVTQTPRYLIKTRGQQVTLSCSPISGHRSVSWYQQTPGQGLQFLFEYFSETQRNKGNFPGRFSGRQFSNSRSEMNVSTLELGDSALYLCASSFHRETYEQYFGPGTRLTVT.

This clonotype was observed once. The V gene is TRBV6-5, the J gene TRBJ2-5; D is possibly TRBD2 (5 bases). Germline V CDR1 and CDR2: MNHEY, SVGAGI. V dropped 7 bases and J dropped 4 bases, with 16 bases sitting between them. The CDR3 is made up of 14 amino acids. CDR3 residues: CASKPYRTGETQYF. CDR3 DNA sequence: TGTGCCAGCAAGCCCTACCGGACTGGAGAGACCCAGTACTTC.

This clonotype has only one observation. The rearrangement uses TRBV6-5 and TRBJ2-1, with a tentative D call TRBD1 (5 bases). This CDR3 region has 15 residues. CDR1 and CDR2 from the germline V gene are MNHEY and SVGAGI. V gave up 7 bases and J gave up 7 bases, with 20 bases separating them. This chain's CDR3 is CASTKARVKTNEQFF. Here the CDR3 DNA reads TGTGCCAGCACTAAGGCCAGGGTTAAGACGAATGAGCAGTTCTTC.

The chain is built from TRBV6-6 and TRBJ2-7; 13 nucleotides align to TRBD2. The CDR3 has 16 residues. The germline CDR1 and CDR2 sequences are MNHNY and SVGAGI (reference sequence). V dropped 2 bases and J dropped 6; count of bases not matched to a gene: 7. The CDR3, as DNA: TGTGCCAGCAGTTACCCTACTAGCGGGAGGGCCGGCGAGCAGTACTTC. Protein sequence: CASSYPTSGRAGEQYF.

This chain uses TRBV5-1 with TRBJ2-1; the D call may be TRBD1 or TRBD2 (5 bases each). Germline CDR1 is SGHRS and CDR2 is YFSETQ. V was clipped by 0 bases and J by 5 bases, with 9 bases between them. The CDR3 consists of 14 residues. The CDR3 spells CASSLGGTHNEQFF. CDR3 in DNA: TGCGCCAGCAGCTTGGGTGGGACCCACAATGAGCAGTTCTTC.

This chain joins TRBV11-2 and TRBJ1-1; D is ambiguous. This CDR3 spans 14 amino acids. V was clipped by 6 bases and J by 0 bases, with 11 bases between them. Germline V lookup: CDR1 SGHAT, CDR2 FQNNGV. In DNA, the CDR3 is TGTGCCAGCAGAGAAGGCCTCATGAACACTGAAGCTTTCTTT. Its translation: CASREGLMNTEAFF.

The CDR3 coding sequence is TGTGCCACCAGCAAGGGCTATGGCTACACCTTC. Its translation: CATSKGYGYTF. The V gene is TRBV15, the J gene TRBJ1-2; D is uncertain. The CDR3 runs 11 residues. Germline CDR1 is LNHNV and CDR2 is YYDKDF (reference sequence). V lost 4 bases to trimming and J lost 4 bases, with 4 bases between them.

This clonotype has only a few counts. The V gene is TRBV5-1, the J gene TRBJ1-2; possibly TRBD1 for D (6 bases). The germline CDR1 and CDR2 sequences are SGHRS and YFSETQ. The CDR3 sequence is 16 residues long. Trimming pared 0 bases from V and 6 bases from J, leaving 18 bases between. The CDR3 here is CASSLVGTTSGNGYTF. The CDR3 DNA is TGCGCCAGCAGCTTGGTGGGGACAACGTCTGGAAATGGCTACACCTTC. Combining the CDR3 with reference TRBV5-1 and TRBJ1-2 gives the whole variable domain KAGVTQTPRYLIKTRGQQVTLSCSPISGHRSVSWYQQTPGQGLQFLFEYFSETQRNKGNFPGRFSGRQFSNSRSEMNVSTLELGDSALYLCASSLVGTTSGNGYTFGSGTRLTVV.

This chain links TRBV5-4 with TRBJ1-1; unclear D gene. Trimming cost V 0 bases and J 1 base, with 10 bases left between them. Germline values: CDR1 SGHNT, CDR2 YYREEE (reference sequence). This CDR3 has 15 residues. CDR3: CASSLGLTPNTEAFF. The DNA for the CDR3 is TGTGCCAGCAGCTTGGGACTAACCCCGAACACTGAAGCTTTCTTT.

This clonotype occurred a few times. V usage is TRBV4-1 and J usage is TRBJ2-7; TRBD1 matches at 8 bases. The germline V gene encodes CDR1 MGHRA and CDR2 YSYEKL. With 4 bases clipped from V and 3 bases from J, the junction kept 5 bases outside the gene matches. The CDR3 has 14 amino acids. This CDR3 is CASSRGTGNYEQYF. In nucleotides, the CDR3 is TGCGCCAGCAGCCGAGGGACAGGTAACTACGAGCAGTACTTC.

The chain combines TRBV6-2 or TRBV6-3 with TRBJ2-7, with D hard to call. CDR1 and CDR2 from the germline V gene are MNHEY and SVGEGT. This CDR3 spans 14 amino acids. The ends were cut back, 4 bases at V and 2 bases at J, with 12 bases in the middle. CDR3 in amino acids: CASSSPGPTYEQYF. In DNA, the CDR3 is TGTGCCAGCAGTTCGCCGGGCCCAACCTACGAGCAGTACTTC.

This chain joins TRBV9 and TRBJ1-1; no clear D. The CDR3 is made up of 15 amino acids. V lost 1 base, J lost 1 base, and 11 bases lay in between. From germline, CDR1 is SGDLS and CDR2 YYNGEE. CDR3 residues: CASSVSPTENTEAFF. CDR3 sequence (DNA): TGTGCCAGCAGCGTATCCCCCACGGAGAACACTGAAGCTTTCTTT.

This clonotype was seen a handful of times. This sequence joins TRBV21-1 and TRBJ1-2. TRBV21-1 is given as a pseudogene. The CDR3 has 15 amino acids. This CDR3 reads CASSIYGQAGKGYTF. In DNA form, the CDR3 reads TGTGCCAGCAGCATCTATGGTCAGGCGGGGAAAGGCTACACCTTC.

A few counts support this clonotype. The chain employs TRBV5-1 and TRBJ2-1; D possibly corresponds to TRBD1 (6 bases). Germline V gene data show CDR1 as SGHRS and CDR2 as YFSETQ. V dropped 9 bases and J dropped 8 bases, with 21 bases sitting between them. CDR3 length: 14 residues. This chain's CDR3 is CATRPPTGRDEQFF. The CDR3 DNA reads TGCGCCACGCGCCCCCCGACAGGACGCGATGAGCAGTTCTTC.

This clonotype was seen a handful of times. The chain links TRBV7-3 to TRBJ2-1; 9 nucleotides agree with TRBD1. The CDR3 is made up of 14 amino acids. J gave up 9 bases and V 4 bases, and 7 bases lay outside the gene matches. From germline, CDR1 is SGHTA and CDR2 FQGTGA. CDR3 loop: CASSSGTGFGEQFF. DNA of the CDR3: TGTGCCAGCAGCTCTGGGACAGGGTTCGGTGAGCAGTTCTTC.

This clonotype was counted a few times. The DNA for the CDR3 is TGCGCCAGCAGTCCCCCCAGGGGCCGGTACCAAGAGACCCAGTACTTC. Translation gives CASSPPRGRYQETQYF. The chain is built from TRBV23-1 and TRBJ2-5, with a possible D match to TRBD1 (6 bases). Being an ORF, TRBV23-1 has a function that is uncertain. This CDR3 has 16 amino acids. V was trimmed by 4 bases and J by 0 bases, leaving 15 bases between them.

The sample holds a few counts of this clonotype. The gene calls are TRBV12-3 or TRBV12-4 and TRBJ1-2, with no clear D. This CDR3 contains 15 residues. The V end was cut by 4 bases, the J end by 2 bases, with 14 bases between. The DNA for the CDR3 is TGTGCCAGCAGTTCACCATCCGGGATAAACTATGGCTACACCTTC. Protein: CASSSPSGINYGYTF.

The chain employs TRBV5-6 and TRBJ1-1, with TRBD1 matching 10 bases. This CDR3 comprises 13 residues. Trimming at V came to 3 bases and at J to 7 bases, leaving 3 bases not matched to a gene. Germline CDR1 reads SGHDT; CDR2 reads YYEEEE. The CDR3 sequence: CASSWDRGGEAFF. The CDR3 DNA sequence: TGTGCCAGCAGCTGGGACAGGGGTGGTGAAGCTTTCTTT.

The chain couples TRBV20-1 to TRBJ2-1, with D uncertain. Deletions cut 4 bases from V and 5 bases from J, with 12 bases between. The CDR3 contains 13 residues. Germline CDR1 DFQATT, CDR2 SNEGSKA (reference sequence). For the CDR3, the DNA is TGCAGTGCTATGAGAGGATACGACAATGAGCAGTTCTTC. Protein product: CSAMRGYDNEQFF.

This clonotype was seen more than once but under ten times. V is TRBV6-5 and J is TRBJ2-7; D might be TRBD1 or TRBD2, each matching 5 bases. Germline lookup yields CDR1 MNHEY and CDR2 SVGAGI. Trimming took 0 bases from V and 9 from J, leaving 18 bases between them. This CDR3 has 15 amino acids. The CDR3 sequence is CASSYSPGPGSGQYF. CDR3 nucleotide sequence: TGTGCCAGCAGTTACTCCCCGGGACCGGGGAGTGGGCAGTACTTC.

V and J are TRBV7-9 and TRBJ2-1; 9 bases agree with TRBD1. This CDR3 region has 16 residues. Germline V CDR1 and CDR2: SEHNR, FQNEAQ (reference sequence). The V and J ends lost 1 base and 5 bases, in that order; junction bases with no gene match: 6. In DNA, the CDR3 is TGTGCCAGCAGCTTAGGAAGGACAGGGGTGAACAATGAGCAGTTCTTC. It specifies CASSLGRTGVNNEQFF.

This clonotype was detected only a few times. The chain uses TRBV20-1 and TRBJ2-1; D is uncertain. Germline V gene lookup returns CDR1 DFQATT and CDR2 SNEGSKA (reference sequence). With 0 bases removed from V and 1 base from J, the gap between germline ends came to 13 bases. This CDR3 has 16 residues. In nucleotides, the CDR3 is TGCAGTGCTAGAGATTTCCAGTCTCCTTCCTACAATGAGCAGTTCTTC. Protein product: CSARDFQSPSYNEQFF.

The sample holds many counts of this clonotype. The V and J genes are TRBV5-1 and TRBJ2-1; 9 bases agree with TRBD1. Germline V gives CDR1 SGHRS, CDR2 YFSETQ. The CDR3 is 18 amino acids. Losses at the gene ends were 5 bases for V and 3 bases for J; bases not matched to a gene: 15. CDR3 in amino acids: CASRSASPRTGVYNEQFF. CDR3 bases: TGCGCCAGCAGATCTGCCTCTCCCCGGACAGGGGTCTACAATGAGCAGTTCTTC.

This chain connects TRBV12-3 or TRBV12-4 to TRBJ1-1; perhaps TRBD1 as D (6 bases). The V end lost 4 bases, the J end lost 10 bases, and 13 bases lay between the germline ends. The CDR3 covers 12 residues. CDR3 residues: CASSWRGEGAFF. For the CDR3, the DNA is TGTGCCAGCAGTTGGAGGGGGGAGGGAGCTTTCTTT.